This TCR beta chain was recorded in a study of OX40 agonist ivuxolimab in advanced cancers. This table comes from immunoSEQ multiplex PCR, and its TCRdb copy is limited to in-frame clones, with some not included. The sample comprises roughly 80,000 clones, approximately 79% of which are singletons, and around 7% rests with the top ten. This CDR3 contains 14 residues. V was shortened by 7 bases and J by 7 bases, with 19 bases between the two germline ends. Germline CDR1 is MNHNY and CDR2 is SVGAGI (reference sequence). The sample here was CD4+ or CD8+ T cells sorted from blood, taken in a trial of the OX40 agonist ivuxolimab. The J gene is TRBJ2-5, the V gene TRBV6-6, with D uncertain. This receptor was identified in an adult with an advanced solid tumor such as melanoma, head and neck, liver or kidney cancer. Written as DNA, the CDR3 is TGTGCCAGCACCCTAGGATCCCGGTCGGGGACCCAGTACTTC. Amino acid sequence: CASTLGSRSGTQYF.